The rows below give T cell receptor beta chains drawn from one sample of a study of tumor-infiltrating lymphocytes in oesophageal squamous cell carcinoma. One entry per CDR3 protein, called by TCRdb with MiXCR from the PCR reads. There are about 12,000 distinct CDR3 sequences in the sample; around 56% occur only once, and around a third lies in the top ten. Sample: esophageal tumor tissue. The origin of the receptors is a female donor with esophageal squamous cell carcinoma. The conserved cysteine and the conserved F or W are not part of the CDR3 here.

V gene: TRBV7-2; CDR3 protein: ASSLLRGWTQY
V gene: TRBV6-6; CDR3 protein: ASSDTTDTQY
V gene: TRBV7-6; CDR3 protein: ASSLVLAGEGEQF
V gene: TRBV7-3; CDR3 protein: ASSSAHSSYNEQF
V gene: TRBV7-8; CDR3 protein: ASSLARYNEQF
V gene: TRBV7-5; CDR3 protein: ISVPEAPGLENTGELF
V gene: TRBV25-1; CDR3 protein: ASSLLSGETQY
V gene: TRBV7-8; CDR3 protein: ASSRDLQETQY
V gene: TRBV12-3/TRBV12-4; CDR3 protein: ASSARGRAKNIQY
V gene: TRBV27; CDR3 protein: ASSFGVRNTEAF
V gene: TRBV7-2; CDR3 protein: ASSLGPTRNKNIQY
V gene: TRBV27; CDR3 protein: ASKPGLATDTQY
V gene: TRBV7-2; CDR3 protein: ASSLDGTRRAVEQF
V gene: TRBV7-8; CDR3 protein: ASSPFLGGPLADTQY
V gene: TRBV6-1; CDR3 protein: ASSEARNEQY
V gene: TRBV7-2; CDR3 protein: ASSPGGGRAADTQY
V gene: TRBV7-2; CDR3 protein: ASSLDRETQY
V gene: TRBV7-2; CDR3 protein: ASSLVRLAGTGELF
V gene: TRBV6-6; CDR3 protein: ASSYSRAGPQETQY
V gene: TRBV6-6; CDR3 protein: ASSYSPGGYEQY
V gene: TRBV7-3; CDR3 protein: ASSPGTARGEQY
V gene: TRBV7-6; CDR3 protein: ASSLALARQETQY
V gene: TRBV7-2; CDR3 protein: ASSFVPGVYEQY
V gene: TRBV7-6; CDR3 protein: ASSLGDSNEQF
V gene: TRBV10-2; CDR3 protein: ASTTSGNRYNEQF
V gene: TRBV7-2; CDR3 protein: ASSLVRYEQF
V gene: TRBV11-2; CDR3 protein: ASSFVLSSYEQY
V gene: TRBV7-4; CDR3 protein: ASSLKSGSEQY
V gene: TRBV7-2; CDR3 protein: ASSLSKGTEAF
V gene: TRBV7-8; CDR3 protein: ASSFAGGRLYEQY
V gene: TRBV7-3; CDR3 protein: ASSSGLAGGEQF
V gene: TRBV6-1; CDR3 protein: ASTRGTSGSRGSYNEQF